What follows are 2 T cell receptor beta chains derived from one specimen sequenced in a study of blood T cell repertoires in COVID-19. TCRdb's table, derived via immunoSEQ multiplex PCR, lists solely in-frame clones and lacks some. This sample carries 150,000 to 200,000 clones, 87% of them seen once, and the ten largest clones take around 13%. What was sequenced was peripheral blood. Receptors were obtained from a woman in her seventies with COVID-19, enrolled during active disease.

This clone appeared a few times. The rearrangement joins TRBV6-5 to TRBJ1-1; the D gene is possibly TRBD1 (6 bases). The CDR3 consists of 13 residues. Germline CDR1 and CDR2: MNHEY and SVGAGI. Trimming pared 8 bases from V and 1 base from J, leaving 11 bases between. The CDR3 bases are TGTGCCAGCGGGCGACAGGCGAACACTGAAGCTTTCTTT. Translation: CASGRQANTEAFF.

The genes are TRBV11-3 and TRBJ2-1, with 9 positions matching TRBD1. The V and J ends lost 5 bases and 6 bases, in that order; junction bases with no gene match: 2. The CDR3 consists of 13 residues. Germline V gene data show CDR1 as SGHNT and CDR2 as YENEEA. The chain's CDR3 is CASSGTGSNEQFF. The CDR3, as DNA: TGTGCCAGCAGCGGGACAGGGTCCAATGAGCAGTTCTTC.